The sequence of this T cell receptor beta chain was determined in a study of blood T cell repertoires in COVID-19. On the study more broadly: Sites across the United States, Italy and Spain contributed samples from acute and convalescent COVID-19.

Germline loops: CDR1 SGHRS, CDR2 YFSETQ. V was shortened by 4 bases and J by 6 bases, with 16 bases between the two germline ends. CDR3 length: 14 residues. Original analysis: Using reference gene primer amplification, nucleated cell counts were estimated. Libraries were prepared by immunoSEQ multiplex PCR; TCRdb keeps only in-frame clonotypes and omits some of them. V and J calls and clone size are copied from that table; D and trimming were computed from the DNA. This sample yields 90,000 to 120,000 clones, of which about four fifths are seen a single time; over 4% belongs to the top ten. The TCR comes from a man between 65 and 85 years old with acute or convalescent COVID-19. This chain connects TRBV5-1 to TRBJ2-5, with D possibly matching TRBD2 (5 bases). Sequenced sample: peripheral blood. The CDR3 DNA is TGCGCCAGCAGCCTCGACTTAGCGACGCAGACCCAGTACTTC. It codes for CASSLDLATQTQYF.